A single sample is the source of the 12 T cell receptor beta chains below, sequenced in a study of T cell repertoires in cytomegalovirus infection. One entry per CDR3 protein, called by TCRdb with MiXCR from the reads. The table lists about 740,000 distinct CDR3 sequences, approximately 40% of them singletons. The source material was PBMCs. The receptors originated from a human donor in good health (CMV status not recorded). Some clones in this sample may be carry-over from other donors' samples.

V gene TRBV7-9 combines with J gene TRBJ1-4; D ambiguous. CDR1 is SEHNR and CDR2 is FQNEAQ in the germline V gene (reference sequence). Trimming removed 5 bases at V and 4 bases at J, with 14 bases between. CDR3 size: 15 residues. CDR3 bases: TGTGCCAGCAGCCATCCCGGGGAACTTAATGAAAAACTGTTTTTT. Translating gives CASSHPGELNEKLFF.

V gene TRBV28 combines with J gene TRBJ2-7, with no clear D. Deletions cut 2 bases from V and 6 bases from J, with 8 bases between. In germline, CDR1 is MDHEN, CDR2 SYDVKM. This CDR3 has 12 residues. The DNA for the CDR3 is TGTGCCAGCAGTTTAGCGAGCAGCGAGCAGTACTTC. Its translation is CASSLASSEQYF.

The chain is built from TRBV7-6 and TRBJ2-3; TRBD2 might be the D (5 bases). The germline CDR1 and CDR2 sequences are SGHVS and FNYEAQ. The CDR3 length is 16 residues. The V end was cut by 0 bases, the J end by 0 bases, with 10 bases between. CDR3 in DNA: TGTGCCAGCAGCTTAGCTGTACCGGGAAGCACAGATACGCAGTATTTT. This codes for CASSLAVPGSTDTQYF.

This clonotype was counted many times. The chain uses TRBV6-6 and TRBJ2-7; TRBD1 agrees at 7 bases. Germline V gene data show CDR1 as MNHNY and CDR2 as SVGAGI (reference sequence). CDR3 length equals 15 residues. Trimming removed 6 bases from V and 1 base from J; junction bases left unmatched: 9. The CDR3, as DNA: TGTGCCAGCAGGACCGGGACAGTCGGTTCCTACGAGCAGTACTTC. Its translation is CASRTGTVGSYEQYF.

Only one count was recorded for this clonotype. In this CDR3 the conserved last residue, phenylalanine or tryptophan, is missing, so a read error is likely. The genes are TRBV7-2 and TRBJ2-1; D possibly matches TRBD1 or TRBD2 (6 bases each). Trimming removed 5 bases at V and 5 bases at J, with 19 bases between. Germline V gene lookup returns CDR1 SGHTA and CDR2 FQGNSA. The CDR3 covers 16 residues. The CDR3 protein is CASSPQGGAVNNEQFL. CDR3 DNA: TGTGCCAGCAGCCCACAGGGAGGTGCTGTTAACAATGAGCAGTTCTTA.

This chain joins TRBV29-1 and TRBJ2-1, with a tentative D call TRBD2 (6 bases). With 4 bases removed from V and 4 bases from J, the gap between germline ends came to 8 bases. The CDR3 extends over 12 amino acids. The germline gives CDR1 SQVTM, CDR2 ANQGSEA. CDR3 in amino acids: CSVGLVYNEQFF. Written as DNA, the CDR3 is TGCAGCGTTGGACTAGTTTACAATGAGCAGTTCTTC.

The chain is built from TRBV28 and TRBJ1-1; D is undetermined. Trimming cost V 2 bases and J 0 bases, with 10 bases left between them. CDR3 length: 15 amino acids. CDR1 MDHEN and CDR2 SYDVKM come from the germline V gene. The CDR3 nucleotides are TGTGCCAGCAGTTTAGAAACGGGGATGAACACTGAAGCTTTCTTT. It is translated as CASSLETGMNTEAFF.

A single count supports this clonotype. The rearrangement links TRBV6-1 to TRBJ2-7; 7 bases align to TRBD2. CDR1 and CDR2 (germline): MNHNS, SASEGT. The trim removed 8 bases at V and 4 bases at J, leaving 11 bases unmatched. This CDR3 is built from 14 residues. The CDR3 spells CASFPGGGVYEQYF. The CDR3 bases are TGTGCCAGCTTCCCGGGAGGAGGAGTGTACGAGCAGTACTTC.

Turning to this clonotype: A read error may produce the germline difference seen at one junction end. The chain carries TRBV7-2 and TRBJ2-7, with 8 positions matching TRBD1. There are 15 residues in the CDR3. Germline V gives CDR1 SGHTA, CDR2 FQGNSA. The CDR3 loop is CASSLRPGQDYEHYF. Here the CDR3 DNA reads TGTGCCAGCAGCTTACGGCCGGGACAGGACTACGAGCATTACTTC.

In this sample, this clonotype turned up many times. This chain uses TRBV7-2 with TRBJ1-4; D ambiguous. The CDR3 sequence is 14 residues long. Germline V gene data show CDR1 as SGHTA and CDR2 as FQGNSA. Deletions cut 7 bases from V and 7 bases from J, with 16 bases between. Written as DNA, the CDR3 is TGTGCCAGCACCGATCGAGGGTATGGTGAAAAACTGTTTTTT. Amino acids: CASTDRGYGEKLFF. The entire variable domain, with the rest obtained from reference TRBV7-2 and TRBJ1-4, is as follows: GAGVSQSPSNKVTEKGKDVELRCDPISGHTALYWYRQSLGQGLEFLIYFQGNSAPDKSGLPSDRFSAERTGGSVSTLTIQRTQQEDSAVYLCASTDRGYGEKLFFGSGTQLSVL.

The chain combines TRBV5-6 with TRBJ1-2; the D is unclear. Between the trimmed V and J ends, which lost 0 bases and 8 bases, there was a span of 17 bases. The CDR3 loop spans 15 amino acids. CDR1 is SGHDT, CDR2 YYEEEE, per germline. CDR3 in DNA: TGTGCCAGCAGCTTGGTTTGGCGGCCACTATGGGGCTACACCTTC. It codes for CASSLVWRPLWGYTF.

This clonotype turned up a few times. The V gene is TRBV6-5, the J gene TRBJ1-5; D call uncertain. CDR1 is MNHEY and CDR2 is SVGAGI in the germline V gene. Trimming removed 8 bases at V and 0 bases at J, with 17 bases between. This CDR3 contains 16 residues. The CDR3 DNA follows: TGTGCCAGCGCGCTAGACCAAAGGTATAGCAATCAGCCCCAGCATTTT. Translating gives CASALDQRYSNQPQHF.